This T cell receptor (beta chain) originates from a study of T cell responses to AZD1222 COVID-19 vaccine. Here immunoSEQ multiplex PCR was the method, and the copy in TCRdb shows in-frame clones only, minus some. The sample includes under 80,000 clones, roughly four fifths of them seen just once. Recipients boosted at about 4 weeks or about 12 weeks are pooled. Turning to this clone: Antigen: not known.

Per the germline V gene, CDR1 is SGHRS and CDR2 is YFSETQ. V was clipped by 4 bases and J by 2 bases; unmatched bases: 3. The CDR3 covers 14 residues. Study outcomes and limitations: A mostly white British donor set with more females was recruited, and clonal diversity was possibly underestimated.

The chain employs TRBV5-1 and TRBJ1-5; 7 nucleotides align to TRBD1. This sequence originates from an adult who received the AZD1222 COVID-19 vaccine. The sample in question was peripheral blood, obtained 28 days after the second AZD1222 dose. Here the CDR3 reads CASSEGAGNQPQHF. The DNA of the CDR3 is TGCGCCAGCAGCGAGGGGGCAGGCAATCAGCCCCAGCATTTT.